This TCR beta chain was identified in a study of blood T cells in healthy people across ages. Aged roughly 6 to 90, donors were systemically healthy Caucasians from Russia. Primed by a sample-barcoded 5' primer and a J-beta primer mix, a second PCR proceeded for 7 to 11 cycles. A template-switch adaptor that had 12 random nucleotides put a tag on each cDNA molecule. TCRdb reprocessed the 5' RACE reads with MiXCR, giving one entry per CDR3 protein. The table lists more than 750,000 distinct CDR3 sequences, under 35% of them singletons, with more than 8.5% in the top ten. This CDR3 has 14 amino acids. V lost 5 bases and J 0 bases, leaving 9 bases between the germline ends. The germline gives CDR1 SGHRS, CDR2 YFSETQ. This sample also belongs to another study, concerning T cells of mothers and their children. That paper adds: Over 9.5 million TCR beta CDR3 reads were obtained from each mother, and 2.5 million to 3.5 million from each child. It was found that thymic selection shapes TCR recombination output similarly in related and unrelated pairs.

The specimen was blood. The source of this sequence is a woman in her thirties or forties in good health. V gene TRBV5-1 combines with J gene TRBJ1-5, with unresolved D. The CDR3 DNA reads TGCGCCAGCAGAACCGGGCTTAGCAATCAGCCCCAGCATTTT. It specifies CASRTGLSNQPQHF.